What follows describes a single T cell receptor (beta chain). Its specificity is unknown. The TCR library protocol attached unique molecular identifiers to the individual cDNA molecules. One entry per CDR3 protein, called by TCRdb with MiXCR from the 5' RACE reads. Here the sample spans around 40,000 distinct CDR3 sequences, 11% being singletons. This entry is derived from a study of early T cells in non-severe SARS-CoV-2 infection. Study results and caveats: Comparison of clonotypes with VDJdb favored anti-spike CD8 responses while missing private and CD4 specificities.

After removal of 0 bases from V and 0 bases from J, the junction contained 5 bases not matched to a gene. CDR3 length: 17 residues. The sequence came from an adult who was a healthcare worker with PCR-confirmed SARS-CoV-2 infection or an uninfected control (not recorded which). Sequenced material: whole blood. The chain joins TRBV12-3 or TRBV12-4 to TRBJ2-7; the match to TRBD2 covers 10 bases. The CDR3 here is CASSLAALAGASYEQYF. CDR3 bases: TGTGCCAGCAGTTTAGCTGCCCTAGCGGGGGCCTCCTACGAGCAGTACTTC.